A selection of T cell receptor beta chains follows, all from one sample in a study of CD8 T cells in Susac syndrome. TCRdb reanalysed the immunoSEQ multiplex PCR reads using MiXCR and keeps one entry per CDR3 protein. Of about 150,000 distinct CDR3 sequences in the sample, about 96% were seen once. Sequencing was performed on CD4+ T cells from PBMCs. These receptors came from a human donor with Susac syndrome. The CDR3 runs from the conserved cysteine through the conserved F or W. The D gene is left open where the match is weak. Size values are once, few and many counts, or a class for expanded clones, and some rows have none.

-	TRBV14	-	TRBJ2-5	TGTGCCAGCAGCCAAGAAGGTGGTTCTGTGACACCAAGGGAGACCCAGTACTTC	CASSQEGGSVTPRETQYF
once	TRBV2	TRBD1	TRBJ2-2	TGTGCCACGGGACAGGGAAGCACCGGGGAGCTGTTTTTT	CATGQGSTGELFF
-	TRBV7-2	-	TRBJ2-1	TGTGCCAGCAGCATGACCGGGACAAGGCAGTTCTTC	CASSMTGTRQFF
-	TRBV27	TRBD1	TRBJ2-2	TGTGCCAGCAGGGGGATTGGACAGGGGGCCGGGGAGCTGTTTTTT	CASRGIGQGAGELFF
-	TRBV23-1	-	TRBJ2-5	TGCGCCGAGGGGGGCCTTCAAGAGACCCAGTACTTC	CAEGGLQETQYF
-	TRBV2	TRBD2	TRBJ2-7	TGTGCCAGCACCGCGGGAGAGTACGAGCAGTACTTC	CASTAGEYEQYF
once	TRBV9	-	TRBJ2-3	TGTGCCAGCAGCGTCGCGGACCGCACAGATACGCAGTATTTT	CASSVADRTDTQYF
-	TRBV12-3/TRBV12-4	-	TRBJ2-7	TGTGCCAGCAGTGGCGGAGCCGAATACGAGCAGTACTTC	CASSGGAEYEQYF
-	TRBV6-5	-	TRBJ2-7	TGTGCCAGCAGCTCCGGGAGTGCGGCCTACGAGCAGTACTTC	CASSSGSAAYEQYF
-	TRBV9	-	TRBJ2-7	TGTGCCAGCAACAGGGACGGTGGCTCCTACGAGCAGTACTTC	CASNRDGGSYEQYF
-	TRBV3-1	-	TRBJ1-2	TGTGCCAGCAGCCAAGTTAACCATGGCTACACCTTC	CASSQVNHGYTF
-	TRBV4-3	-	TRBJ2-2	TGCGCCAGCAGCCAACGTTCGCTGAGAGTCTTGAACACCGGGGAGCTGTTTTTT	CASSQRSLRVLNTGELFF
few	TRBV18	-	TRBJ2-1	TGTGCCAGCTCTTCTGGATGGGGTGAGCAGTTCTTC	CASSSGWGEQFF
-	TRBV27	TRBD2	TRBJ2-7	TGTGCCAGCCGAGGACTAGCGGGAGGCTTCTACGAGCAGTACTTC	CASRGLAGGFYEQYF